This T cell receptor beta chain was documented in a study of early T cells in non-severe SARS-CoV-2 infection. Study details: Whole-blood bulk RNA, unsorted, was sequenced, and chains were unpaired.

V gave up 4 bases and J gave up 1 base, with 12 bases separating them. Germline loops: CDR1 DFQATT, CDR2 SNEGSKA (reference sequence). The CDR3 runs to 14 residues. Researchers attached unique molecular identifiers to individual cDNA molecules. TCRdb ran MiXCR on the 5' RACE reads and lists one entry per CDR3 protein. Of 75,000 or so distinct CDR3 sequences in the sample, 11% to 15% were seen once. General study findings and limits: A preference for anti-spike CD8 responses marked VDJdb matching, which missed private and CD4 specificities.

Notes on this clonotype: The antigen is undetermined.

This clonotype originated in an adult who was a healthcare worker with PCR-confirmed SARS-CoV-2 infection or an uninfected control (not recorded which). The chain combines TRBV20-1 with TRBJ2-3; TRBD1 might be the D (6 bases). Sequenced: whole blood. The chain's CDR3 is CSAITGLGTDTQYF. The CDR3 coding sequence is TGCAGTGCTATCACAGGGCTAGGCACAGATACGCAGTATTTT.